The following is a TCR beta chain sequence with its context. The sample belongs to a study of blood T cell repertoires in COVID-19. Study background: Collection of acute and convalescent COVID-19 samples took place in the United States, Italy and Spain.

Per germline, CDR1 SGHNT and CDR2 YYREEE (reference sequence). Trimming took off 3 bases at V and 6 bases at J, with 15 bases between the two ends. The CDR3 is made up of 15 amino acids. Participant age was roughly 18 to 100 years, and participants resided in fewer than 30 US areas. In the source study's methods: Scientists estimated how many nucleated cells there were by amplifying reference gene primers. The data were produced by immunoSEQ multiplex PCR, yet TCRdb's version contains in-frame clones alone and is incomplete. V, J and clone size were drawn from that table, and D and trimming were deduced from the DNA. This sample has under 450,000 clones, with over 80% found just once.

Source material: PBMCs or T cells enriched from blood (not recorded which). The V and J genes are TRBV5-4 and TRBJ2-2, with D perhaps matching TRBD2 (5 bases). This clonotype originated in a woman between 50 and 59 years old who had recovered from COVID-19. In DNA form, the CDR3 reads TGTGCCAGCAGCTGGGTGTCTGGGAGTTCCGGGGAGCTGTTTTTT. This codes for CASSWVSGSSGELFF. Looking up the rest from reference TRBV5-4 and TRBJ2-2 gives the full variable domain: ETGVTQSPTHLIKTRGQQVTLRCSSQSGHNTVSWYQQALGQGPQFIFQYYREEENGRGNFPPRFSGLQFPNYSSELNVNALELDDSALYLCASSWVSGSSGELFFGEGSRLTVL.